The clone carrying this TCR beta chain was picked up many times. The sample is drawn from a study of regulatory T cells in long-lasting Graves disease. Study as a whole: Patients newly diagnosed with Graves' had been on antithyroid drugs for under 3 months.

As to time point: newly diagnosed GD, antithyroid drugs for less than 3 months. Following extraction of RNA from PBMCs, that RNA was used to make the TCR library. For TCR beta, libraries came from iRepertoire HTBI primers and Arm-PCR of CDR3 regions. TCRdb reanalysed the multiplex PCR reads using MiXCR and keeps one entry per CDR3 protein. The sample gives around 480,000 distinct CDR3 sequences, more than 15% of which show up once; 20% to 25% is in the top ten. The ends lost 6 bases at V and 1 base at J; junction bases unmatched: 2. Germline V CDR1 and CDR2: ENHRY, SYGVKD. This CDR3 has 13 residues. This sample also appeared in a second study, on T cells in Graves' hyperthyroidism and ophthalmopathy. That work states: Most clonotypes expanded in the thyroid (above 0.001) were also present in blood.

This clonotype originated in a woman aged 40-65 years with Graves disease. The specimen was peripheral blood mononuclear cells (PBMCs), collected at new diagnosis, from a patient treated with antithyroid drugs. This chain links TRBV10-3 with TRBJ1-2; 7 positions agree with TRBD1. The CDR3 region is CAIRDRSNYGYTF. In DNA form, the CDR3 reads TGTGCCATCAGGGACAGGAGTAACTATGGCTACACCTTC.